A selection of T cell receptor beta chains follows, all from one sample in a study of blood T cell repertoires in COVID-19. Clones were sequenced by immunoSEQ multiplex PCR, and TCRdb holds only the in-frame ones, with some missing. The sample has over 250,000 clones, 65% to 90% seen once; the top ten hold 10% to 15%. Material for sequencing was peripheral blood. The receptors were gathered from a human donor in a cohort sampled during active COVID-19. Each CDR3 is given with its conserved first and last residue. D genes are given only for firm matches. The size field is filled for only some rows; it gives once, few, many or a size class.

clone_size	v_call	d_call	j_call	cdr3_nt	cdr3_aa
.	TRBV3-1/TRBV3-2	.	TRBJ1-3	TGTGCCAGCAGCCAACGGGCTGGAAACACCATATATTTT	CASSQRAGNTIYF
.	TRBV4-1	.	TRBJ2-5	TGCGCCAGCAGCCTAAGTGAGTCTGAATGGGAGACCCAGTACTTC	CASSLSESEWETQYF
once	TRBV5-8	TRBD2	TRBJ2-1	TGTGCCAGCAGAAGGTCGGGGCGGGGGACCTACAATGAGCAGTTCTTC	CASRRSGRGTYNEQFF
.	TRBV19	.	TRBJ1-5	TGTGCCAGTAGTACCCTCTTCGATCAGCCCCAGCATTTT	CASSTLFDQPQHF
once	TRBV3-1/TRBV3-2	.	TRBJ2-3	TGTGCCAGCAGCTCAAGGAGGGTCCACGATACGCAGTATTTT	CASSSRRVHDTQYF
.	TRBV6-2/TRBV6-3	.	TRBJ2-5	TGTGCCAGCAGTTACTCGATTTGGCGGAACCACCAAGAGACCCAGTACTTC	CASSYSIWRNHQETQYF
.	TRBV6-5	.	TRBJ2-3	TGTGCCAGCCGCATGAATTCGGGTAGTAATACGCAGTATTTT	CASRMNSGSNTQYF
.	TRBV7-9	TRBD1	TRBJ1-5	TGTGCCAGCAGCTCGTTGAGACAGGGAGATCAGCCCCAGCATTTT	CASSSLRQGDQPQHF
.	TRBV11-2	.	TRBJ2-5	TGTGCCAGCAGCTTAGGACTAGACCCAAGAAGGACCCAGTACTTC	CASSLGLDPRRTQYF
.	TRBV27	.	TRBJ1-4	TGTGCCAGCAGTTTATCCGGCAGGGTCCATGAAAAACTGTTTTTT	CASSLSGRVHEKLFF
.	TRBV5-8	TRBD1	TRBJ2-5	TGTGCCAGCAGCCCGGGACAGAGACTTGAAGAGACCCAGTACTTC	CASSPGQRLEETQYF
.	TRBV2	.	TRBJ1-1	TGTGCCAGCATGGTTTACTTGAACACTGAAGCTTTCTTT	CASMVYLNTEAFF
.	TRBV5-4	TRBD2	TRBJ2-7	TGTGCCAGCAGCTCTAGCGGGAAGGAAGAGCAGTACTTC	CASSSSGKEEQYF
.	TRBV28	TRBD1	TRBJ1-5	TGTGCCAGCAGTTCCCAGGGGGCGCCGAGTCAGCCCCAGCATTTT	CASSSQGAPSQPQHF
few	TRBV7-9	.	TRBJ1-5	TGTGCCAGCAGCTTAGCGCTCAGGGGTACTAGTCAGCCCCAGCATTTT	CASSLALRGTSQPQHF
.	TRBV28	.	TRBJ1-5	TGTGCCAGCAGTTTTATCAGGCTAAATAACAATCAGCCCCAGCATTTT	CASSFIRLNNNQPQHF
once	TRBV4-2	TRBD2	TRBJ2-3	TGTGCCAGCAGCCAAGGGAGGCGGGAGCTAATCACAGATACGCAGTATTTT	CASSQGRRELITDTQYF
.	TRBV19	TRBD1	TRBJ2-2	TGTGCCAGTAAGGGACAGGGGGCGACCGGGGAGCTGTTTTTT	CASKGQGATGELFF
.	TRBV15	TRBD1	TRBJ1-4	TGTGCCACCAGCAGAGATGGGGGACAGATTAATGAAAAACTGTTTTTT	CATSRDGGQINEKLFF
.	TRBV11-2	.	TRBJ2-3	TGTGCCAGCAGCCTTCCCGAGCTTGATACGCAGTATTTT	CASSLPELDTQYF
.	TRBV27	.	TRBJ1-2	TGTGCCAGCAGTCCACACGAGCAGGCGTATAACTATGGCTACACCTTC	CASSPHEQAYNYGYTF
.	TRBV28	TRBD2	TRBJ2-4	TGTGCCAGCAGTTTCTCTAGCGGGAGAGGGGGCATTCAGTACTTC	CASSFSSGRGGIQYF
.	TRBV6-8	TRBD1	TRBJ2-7	TGTGCCAGCAGTGGACAAGGGACAGGGGACCTTAAAACTCCGACCTACGAGCAGTACTTC	CASSGQGTGDLKTPTYEQYF
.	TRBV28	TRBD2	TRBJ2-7	TGTGCCAGCCTTGGGCGCGGGAGGGCCTACGAGCAGTACTTC	CASLGRGRAYEQYF
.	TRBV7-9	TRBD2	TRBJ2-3	TGTGCCAGCAGCCCGACAGAAGCGGGATATACAGATACGCAGTATTTT	CASSPTEAGYTDTQYF
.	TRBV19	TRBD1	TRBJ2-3	TGTGCCAGTAGCTCAAGTAGACAGGGGACGCAGTATTTT	CASSSSRQGTQYF
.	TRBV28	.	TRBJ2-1	TGTGCCAGCAGAGTAGGCGGGAATTCCAATGAGCAGTTCTTC	CASRVGGNSNEQFF
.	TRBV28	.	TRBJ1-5	TGTGCCAGTTCAGGGGCTGATCAGCCCCAGCATTTT	CASSGADQPQHF
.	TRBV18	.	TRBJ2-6	TGTGCCAGCTCACGCCAGGGTAGCTCTGGGGCCAACGTCCTGACTTTC	CASSRQGSSGANVLTF
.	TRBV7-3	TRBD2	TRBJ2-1	TGTGCCAGCGCGCGTGCGGGAGCTAACAATGAGCAGTTCTTC	CASARAGANNEQFF
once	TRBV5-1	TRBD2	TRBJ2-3	TGCGCCAGCAGCTCCACTAGCGATGTCACAGATACGCAGTATTTT	CASSSTSDVTDTQYF
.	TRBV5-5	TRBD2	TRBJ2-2	TGTGCCAGCAGCTCCGGACTAGCGGGGAACACCGGGGAGCTGTTTTTT	CASSSGLAGNTGELFF
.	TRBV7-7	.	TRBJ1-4	TGTGCCAGCAGCCTCCCGGGAGGGGCGGATGAAAAACTGTTTTTT	CASSLPGGADEKLFF
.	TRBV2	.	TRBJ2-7	TGTGCCAGCAGTGTATTCGGGGAGCAGTACTTC	CASSVFGEQYF
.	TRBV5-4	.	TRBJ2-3	TGTGCCAGCAGCTTGGTAGGGGTTGGAACAGATACGCAGTATTTT	CASSLVGVGTDTQYF
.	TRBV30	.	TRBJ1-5	TGTGCCTGGAGAGGGGCAGCTTATCAGCCCCAGCATTTT	CAWRGAAYQPQHF
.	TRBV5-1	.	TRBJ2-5	TGCGCCAGCAGTCAGGGAGAGACCCAGTACTTC	CASSQGETQYF
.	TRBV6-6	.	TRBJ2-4	TGTGCCAGCAGTCCCGCCCCGAGGAACATTCAGTACTTC	CASSPAPRNIQYF
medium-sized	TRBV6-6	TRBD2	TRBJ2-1	TGTGCCAGCAGTCCGGGGGGGGAGCAGTTCTTC	CASSPGGEQFF
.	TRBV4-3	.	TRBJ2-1	TGCGCCAGCAGCCGAAGCCGGCTAGCTGACTACAATGAGCAGTTCTTC	CASSRSRLADYNEQFF
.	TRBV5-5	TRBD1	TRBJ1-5	TGTGCCAGCAGCTTGGGGACAGGGAACAATCAGCCCCAGCATTTT	CASSLGTGNNQPQHF
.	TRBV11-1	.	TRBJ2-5	TGTGCCAGCAGCTTAGTGTTTCGATCCGGAGAGACCCAGTACTTC	CASSLVFRSGETQYF
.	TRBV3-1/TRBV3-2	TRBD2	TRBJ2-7	TGTGCCAGCAGCCAAGGGTTGCGGGAGCGGTACAACGAGCAGTACTTC	CASSQGLRERYNEQYF
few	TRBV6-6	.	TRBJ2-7	TGTGCCAGCAGTTACGATTCGGGGAGTTACGAGCAGTACTTC	CASSYDSGSYEQYF
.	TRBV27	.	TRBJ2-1	TGTGCCAGCAGTTTAGCTCGTACGACTCGCTCCTACAATGAGCAGTTCTTC	CASSLARTTRSYNEQFF
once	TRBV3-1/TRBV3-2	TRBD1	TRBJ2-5	TGTGCCAGCAGCCAACCAGGGGGAAAAGAGACCCAGTACTTC	CASSQPGGKETQYF
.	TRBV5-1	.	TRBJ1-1	TGCGCCAGCAGTCCCCAGGGCCTCACTGAAGCTTTCTTT	CASSPQGLTEAFF
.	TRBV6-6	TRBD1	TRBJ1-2	TGTGCCAGCAGTTCTCCGGACAGGGGTAGAGGGGGCTACACCTTC	CASSSPDRGRGGYTF
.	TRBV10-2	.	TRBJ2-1	TGCGCCAGCAGCGAACTTGGCGGGGATAGCTCCTACAATGAGCAGTTCTTC	CASSELGGDSSYNEQFF
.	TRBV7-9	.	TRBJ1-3	TGTGCCAGCAGCTTAGCCGGCTCTGGAAACACCATATATTTT	CASSLAGSGNTIYF
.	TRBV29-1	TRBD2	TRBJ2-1	TGCAGCGTGTCAAAAGTTGGACTAGCGGGATACAATGAGCAGTTCTTC	CSVSKVGLAGYNEQFF
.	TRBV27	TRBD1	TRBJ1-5	TGTGCCAGGCCGGACAGGGAAGAAGGTAGCAATCAGCCCCAGCATTTT	CARPDREEGSNQPQHF
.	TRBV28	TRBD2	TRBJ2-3	TGTGCCAGCAGTTTGATGGCTAGCGGGAGAGGTACGCAGTATTTT	CASSLMASGRGTQYF